Detailed here is one TCR beta chain. Its specificity is not known. These data belong to a study of T cells in Graves' hyperthyroidism and ophthalmopathy. Amplified TCR beta CDR3 regions derived from RNA transcripts. The HTBI primer set drove a first-round RT-PCR of the TCR CDR3. TCRdb reanalysed the multiplex PCR reads using MiXCR and keeps one entry per CDR3 protein. This table holds fewer than 25,000 distinct CDR3 sequences, 49% found once. Findings and limits, study-wide: Blood also showed most of the thyroid clonotypes that were expanded above 0.001.

This clonotype was obtained from a woman aged 40 to 49 with Graves' hyperthyroidism that later progressed to Graves' ophthalmopathy. Input material: blood.

CDR3 sequence reads: CASSADRAYEQYF. In DNA form, the CDR3 reads TGTGCCAGTAGTGCCGACAGGGCGTACGAGCAGTACTTC. This rearrangement joins TRBV19 to TRBJ2-7; 7 bases line up with TRBD1. From germline, CDR1 is LNHDA and CDR2 SQIVND (reference sequence). The CDR3 covers 13 residues. V shed 5 bases, J shed 4 bases, and the junction held 5 bases outside the gene matches.